The rows below give T cell receptor beta chains drawn from one sample of a study of CD8+ T cells in alopecia areata. Assay used: immunoSEQ multiplex PCR; TCRdb lists only in-frame clones, some missing. The sample yields fewer than 150,000 clones, roughly four fifths seen once. The source material was CD8+ T cells sorted from blood, sampled at week 4, from a patient treated with tofacitinib. These receptors were taken from a human donor with alopecia areata. Both conserved end residues are part of each CDR3.

J	length	V	CDR3
TRBJ1-2	13	TRBV21-1	CARNLGPYYGYTF
TRBJ1-2	11	TRBV5-8	CASSLPGGYTF
TRBJ2-7	16	TRBV10-3	CAIRPAGIVTTYEQYF
TRBJ2-3	15	TRBV7-9	CASSLVTGPRGAQYF
TRBJ2-3	16	TRBV15	CATSKRGTMPSDTQYF
TRBJ2-3	15	TRBV7-9	CASSSRGSGTDTQYF
TRBJ2-7	15	TRBV7-9	CASSLPGLASYEQYF
TRBJ2-7	16	TRBV5-6	CASSQTGTGVSYEQYF
TRBJ1-4	16	TRBV2	CASKAELYATNEKLFF
TRBJ2-1	17	TRBV11-1	CASSPLAGGRSYNEQFF
TRBJ1-1	12	TRBV10-3	CATGTGRTEAFF